The clone carrying this TCR beta chain was picked up many times. Antigen: not known. This sample was included in a study of T-cell reconstitution after alpha-beta-depleted transplantation in children. Germline-derived CDR1 and CDR2 are SGHRS and YFSETQ. This CDR3 is 14 amino acids long. V was clipped by 5 bases and J by 3 bases, with 14 bases between them. Molecular barcoding with unique molecular identifiers was used for the TCRbeta library. TCRdb reprocessed the PCR reads with MiXCR, giving one entry per CDR3 protein. The sample records around 190,000 distinct CDR3 sequences, around 7% being singletons. Whole-study findings and limits: Several patients had high TCRbeta diversity at day 60; it came from surviving recipient T cells and thymic progenitors. Several hundred graft clones that had expanded were reportedly the source of alpha-beta T cells about two months after transplant. After one year, T-cell counts and TCRbeta diversity mostly came from new T cells.

Sequences were derived from PBMCs, sampled before TCRalphabeta/CD19-depleted stem cell transplant. This TCR came from a boy aged 2 to 9 with acute lymphoblastic leukemia, due to receive a stem cell transplant. The chain employs TRBV5-1 and TRBJ2-5; D ambiguous. CDR3 loop: CASRRLISEETQYF. The CDR3 nucleotides are TGCGCCAGCAGGAGGCTTATAAGTGAAGAGACCCAGTACTTC.